This T cell receptor beta chain is drawn from a study of blood T cells in healthy people across ages. A second roughly 6 to 11 cycle PCR used barcoded and J-beta primers. TCRdb reanalysed the 5' RACE reads using MiXCR and keeps one entry per CDR3 protein. Altogether more than 800,000 distinct CDR3 sequences are present, 35% to 50% being singletons, with the ten largest covering 18%. The CDR3 has 14 residues. CDR1 is LNHNV, CDR2 YYDKDF, per germline (reference sequence). The V end was cut by 1 base, the J end by 1 base, with 7 bases between. The source of this sequence is a woman aged 55-70 years in good health. Sequencing was performed on blood. The V gene is TRBV15, the J gene TRBJ1-2, with D unclear. This CDR3 is CATSRVGLNYGYTF. DNA for the CDR3: TGTGCCACCAGCAGAGTCGGTCTTAACTATGGCTACACCTTC.